The next 10 T cell receptor beta chains were all read from a single sample in a study of T cell responses to AZD1222 COVID-19 vaccine. Sequenced by immunoSEQ multiplex PCR; TCRdb stores in-frame clones only, minus some. The repertoire holds approximately 84,000 clones, with more than 80% as singletons. The sequencing here drew on peripheral blood, taken on day 0 of AZD1222 vaccination. The receptors derive from an adult in good health.

The chain carries TRBV5-6 and TRBJ2-1; TRBD1 might be the D (6 bases). This CDR3 has 18 amino acids. With 5 bases removed from V and 0 bases from J, the gap between germline ends came to 21 bases. CDR1 is SGHDT and CDR2 is YYEEEE in the germline V gene. The CDR3 coding sequence is TGTGCCAGCAGATCGCCACAGGGAATTTTTAGCTCCTACAATGAGCAGTTCTTC. Translation gives CASRSPQGIFSSYNEQFF.

This CDR3 is CASSAGQGLNQPQHF. The CDR3 DNA reads TGTGCCAGCAGCGCCGGACAGGGCCTTAATCAGCCCCAGCATTTT. The gene calls are TRBV7-2 and TRBJ1-5, with 8 nucleotides matching TRBD1. The CDR3 extends over 15 amino acids. The ends lost 5 bases at V and 4 bases at J; junction bases unmatched: 7. Germline loops: CDR1 SGHTA, CDR2 FQGNSA.

The chain carries TRBV10-1 and TRBJ2-1; 7 nucleotides match TRBD1. This CDR3 contains 13 residues. The germline V gene encodes CDR1 WNHNN and CDR2 SYGVQD (reference sequence). V lost 6 bases to trimming and J lost 7 bases; unmatched junction nucleotides: 6. The CDR3 DNA reads TGCGCCAGCAGCCCGACAGGGACAAATGAGCAGTTCTTC. It codes for CASSPTGTNEQFF.

The DNA of the CDR3 is TGTGCCATCGCCGGGGCGAACACCGGGGAGCTGTTTTTT. Protein product: CAIAGANTGELFF. The chain combines TRBV10-3 with TRBJ2-2, with D possibly TRBD2 on 5 matching bases. This CDR3 has 13 residues. Germline lookup yields CDR1 ENHRY and CDR2 SYGVKD. V lost 8 bases to trimming and J lost 0 bases, with 7 bases between them.

The chain combines TRBV2 with TRBJ2-2, with 8 nucleotides matching TRBD2. From germline, CDR1 is SNHLY and CDR2 FYNNEI. CDR3 size: 14 residues. V lost 6 bases and J lost 7; bases outside the gene matches: 7. The CDR3 coding sequence is TGTGCCAGCAGACTTAGCGGGATCGGCGGGGAGCTGTTTTTT. Translated: CASRLSGIGGELFF.

Comments on this clone: The junction departs from germline at one end; a sequencing error may be responsible. The chain recombines TRBV7-3 with TRBJ1-2; 7 nucleotides agree with TRBD1. Germline CDR1 is SGHTA and CDR2 is FQGTGA. The CDR3 spans 13 residues. In DNA form, the CDR3 reads TGTGCCAGCAGTTTAACAGGGGAGGGCGGCTACACCTTC. The encoded protein is CASSLTGEGGYTF.

The chain links TRBV5-6 to TRBJ2-7, with 11 nucleotides matching TRBD2. V gave up 0 bases and J gave up 7 bases; unmatched junction bases: 6. CDR3 length: 15 amino acids. Germline CDR1 and CDR2: SGHDT and YYEEEE. CDR3 region: CASSLGLAGGKEQYF. The CDR3 nucleotides are TGTGCCAGCAGCTTGGGGCTAGCGGGAGGTAAAGAGCAGTACTTC.

The chain uses TRBV19 and TRBJ1-1; D is undetermined. Germline loops: CDR1 LNHDA, CDR2 SQIVND (reference sequence). This CDR3 contains 14 residues. The V and J ends lost 4 bases and 0 bases respectively, with 9 bases between them. The DNA for the CDR3 is TGTGCCAGTAGTAAGGCAGTTATGAACACTGAAGCTTTCTTT. Amino acid sequence: CASSKAVMNTEAFF. Together with reference TRBV19 and TRBJ1-1, the CDR3 gives the full variable domain: DGGITQSPKYLFRKEGQNVTLSCEQNLNHDAMYWYRQDPGQGLRLIYYSQIVNDFQKGDIAEGYSVSREKKESFPLTVTSAQKNPTAFYLCASSKAVMNTEAFFGQGTRLTVV.

This chain connects TRBV6-5 to TRBJ1-5, with D tentatively TRBD1 (5 bases). V gave up 5 bases and J gave up 2 bases, with 13 bases separating them. Germline assignment: CDR1 MNHEY and CDR2 SVGAGI. The CDR3 runs to 15 residues. CDR3 loop: CASSRRDEGNQPQHF. CDR3 coding DNA: TGTGCCAGCAGTAGAAGGGACGAGGGCAATCAGCCCCAGCATTTT.

The chain carries TRBV6-5 and TRBJ2-5; 10 bases line up with TRBD2. The V gene's germline CDR1 is MNHEY and CDR2 SVGAGI. Trimming took 11 bases from V and 1 from J; bases not matched to a gene: 10. This CDR3 is built from 15 residues. CDR3 nucleotide sequence: TGTGCCGGCCTCTCTAGCGGGAGTTTCCAAGAGACCCAGTACTTC. Residues: CAGLSSGSFQETQYF.